This T cell receptor beta chain appears in the sequencing data of a study of blood T cell repertoires in COVID-19. Study-level information: Collection of acute and convalescent COVID-19 samples took place in the United States, Italy and Spain. T cells, B-cell-depleted T cells, or PBMCs provided the cDNA or gDNA that served as material.

The CDR3 has 16 amino acids. Germline V gene lookup returns CDR1 SNHLY and CDR2 FYNNEI. J lost 4 bases, V lost 1 base, and 6 bases had no gene match. As handled by the study authors: For nucleated cells, counts were estimated from reference gene primer amplification. Assay used: immunoSEQ multiplex PCR; TCRdb lists only in-frame clones, some missing. The DNA was the basis for D and trimming; V, J and clone size are from that table. Among some 350,000 clones listed, around 87% were seen once. This receptor was obtained from a woman in her fifties or sixties with COVID-19, enrolled during active disease. The chain links TRBV2 to TRBJ2-1; 8 bases align to TRBD2. Sequencing was done on a sample of peripheral blood. In DNA form, the CDR3 reads TGTGCCAGCAGTGAAGGCACTAGCGGAATTTACAATGAGCAGTTCTTC. Translating gives CASSEGTSGIYNEQFF.